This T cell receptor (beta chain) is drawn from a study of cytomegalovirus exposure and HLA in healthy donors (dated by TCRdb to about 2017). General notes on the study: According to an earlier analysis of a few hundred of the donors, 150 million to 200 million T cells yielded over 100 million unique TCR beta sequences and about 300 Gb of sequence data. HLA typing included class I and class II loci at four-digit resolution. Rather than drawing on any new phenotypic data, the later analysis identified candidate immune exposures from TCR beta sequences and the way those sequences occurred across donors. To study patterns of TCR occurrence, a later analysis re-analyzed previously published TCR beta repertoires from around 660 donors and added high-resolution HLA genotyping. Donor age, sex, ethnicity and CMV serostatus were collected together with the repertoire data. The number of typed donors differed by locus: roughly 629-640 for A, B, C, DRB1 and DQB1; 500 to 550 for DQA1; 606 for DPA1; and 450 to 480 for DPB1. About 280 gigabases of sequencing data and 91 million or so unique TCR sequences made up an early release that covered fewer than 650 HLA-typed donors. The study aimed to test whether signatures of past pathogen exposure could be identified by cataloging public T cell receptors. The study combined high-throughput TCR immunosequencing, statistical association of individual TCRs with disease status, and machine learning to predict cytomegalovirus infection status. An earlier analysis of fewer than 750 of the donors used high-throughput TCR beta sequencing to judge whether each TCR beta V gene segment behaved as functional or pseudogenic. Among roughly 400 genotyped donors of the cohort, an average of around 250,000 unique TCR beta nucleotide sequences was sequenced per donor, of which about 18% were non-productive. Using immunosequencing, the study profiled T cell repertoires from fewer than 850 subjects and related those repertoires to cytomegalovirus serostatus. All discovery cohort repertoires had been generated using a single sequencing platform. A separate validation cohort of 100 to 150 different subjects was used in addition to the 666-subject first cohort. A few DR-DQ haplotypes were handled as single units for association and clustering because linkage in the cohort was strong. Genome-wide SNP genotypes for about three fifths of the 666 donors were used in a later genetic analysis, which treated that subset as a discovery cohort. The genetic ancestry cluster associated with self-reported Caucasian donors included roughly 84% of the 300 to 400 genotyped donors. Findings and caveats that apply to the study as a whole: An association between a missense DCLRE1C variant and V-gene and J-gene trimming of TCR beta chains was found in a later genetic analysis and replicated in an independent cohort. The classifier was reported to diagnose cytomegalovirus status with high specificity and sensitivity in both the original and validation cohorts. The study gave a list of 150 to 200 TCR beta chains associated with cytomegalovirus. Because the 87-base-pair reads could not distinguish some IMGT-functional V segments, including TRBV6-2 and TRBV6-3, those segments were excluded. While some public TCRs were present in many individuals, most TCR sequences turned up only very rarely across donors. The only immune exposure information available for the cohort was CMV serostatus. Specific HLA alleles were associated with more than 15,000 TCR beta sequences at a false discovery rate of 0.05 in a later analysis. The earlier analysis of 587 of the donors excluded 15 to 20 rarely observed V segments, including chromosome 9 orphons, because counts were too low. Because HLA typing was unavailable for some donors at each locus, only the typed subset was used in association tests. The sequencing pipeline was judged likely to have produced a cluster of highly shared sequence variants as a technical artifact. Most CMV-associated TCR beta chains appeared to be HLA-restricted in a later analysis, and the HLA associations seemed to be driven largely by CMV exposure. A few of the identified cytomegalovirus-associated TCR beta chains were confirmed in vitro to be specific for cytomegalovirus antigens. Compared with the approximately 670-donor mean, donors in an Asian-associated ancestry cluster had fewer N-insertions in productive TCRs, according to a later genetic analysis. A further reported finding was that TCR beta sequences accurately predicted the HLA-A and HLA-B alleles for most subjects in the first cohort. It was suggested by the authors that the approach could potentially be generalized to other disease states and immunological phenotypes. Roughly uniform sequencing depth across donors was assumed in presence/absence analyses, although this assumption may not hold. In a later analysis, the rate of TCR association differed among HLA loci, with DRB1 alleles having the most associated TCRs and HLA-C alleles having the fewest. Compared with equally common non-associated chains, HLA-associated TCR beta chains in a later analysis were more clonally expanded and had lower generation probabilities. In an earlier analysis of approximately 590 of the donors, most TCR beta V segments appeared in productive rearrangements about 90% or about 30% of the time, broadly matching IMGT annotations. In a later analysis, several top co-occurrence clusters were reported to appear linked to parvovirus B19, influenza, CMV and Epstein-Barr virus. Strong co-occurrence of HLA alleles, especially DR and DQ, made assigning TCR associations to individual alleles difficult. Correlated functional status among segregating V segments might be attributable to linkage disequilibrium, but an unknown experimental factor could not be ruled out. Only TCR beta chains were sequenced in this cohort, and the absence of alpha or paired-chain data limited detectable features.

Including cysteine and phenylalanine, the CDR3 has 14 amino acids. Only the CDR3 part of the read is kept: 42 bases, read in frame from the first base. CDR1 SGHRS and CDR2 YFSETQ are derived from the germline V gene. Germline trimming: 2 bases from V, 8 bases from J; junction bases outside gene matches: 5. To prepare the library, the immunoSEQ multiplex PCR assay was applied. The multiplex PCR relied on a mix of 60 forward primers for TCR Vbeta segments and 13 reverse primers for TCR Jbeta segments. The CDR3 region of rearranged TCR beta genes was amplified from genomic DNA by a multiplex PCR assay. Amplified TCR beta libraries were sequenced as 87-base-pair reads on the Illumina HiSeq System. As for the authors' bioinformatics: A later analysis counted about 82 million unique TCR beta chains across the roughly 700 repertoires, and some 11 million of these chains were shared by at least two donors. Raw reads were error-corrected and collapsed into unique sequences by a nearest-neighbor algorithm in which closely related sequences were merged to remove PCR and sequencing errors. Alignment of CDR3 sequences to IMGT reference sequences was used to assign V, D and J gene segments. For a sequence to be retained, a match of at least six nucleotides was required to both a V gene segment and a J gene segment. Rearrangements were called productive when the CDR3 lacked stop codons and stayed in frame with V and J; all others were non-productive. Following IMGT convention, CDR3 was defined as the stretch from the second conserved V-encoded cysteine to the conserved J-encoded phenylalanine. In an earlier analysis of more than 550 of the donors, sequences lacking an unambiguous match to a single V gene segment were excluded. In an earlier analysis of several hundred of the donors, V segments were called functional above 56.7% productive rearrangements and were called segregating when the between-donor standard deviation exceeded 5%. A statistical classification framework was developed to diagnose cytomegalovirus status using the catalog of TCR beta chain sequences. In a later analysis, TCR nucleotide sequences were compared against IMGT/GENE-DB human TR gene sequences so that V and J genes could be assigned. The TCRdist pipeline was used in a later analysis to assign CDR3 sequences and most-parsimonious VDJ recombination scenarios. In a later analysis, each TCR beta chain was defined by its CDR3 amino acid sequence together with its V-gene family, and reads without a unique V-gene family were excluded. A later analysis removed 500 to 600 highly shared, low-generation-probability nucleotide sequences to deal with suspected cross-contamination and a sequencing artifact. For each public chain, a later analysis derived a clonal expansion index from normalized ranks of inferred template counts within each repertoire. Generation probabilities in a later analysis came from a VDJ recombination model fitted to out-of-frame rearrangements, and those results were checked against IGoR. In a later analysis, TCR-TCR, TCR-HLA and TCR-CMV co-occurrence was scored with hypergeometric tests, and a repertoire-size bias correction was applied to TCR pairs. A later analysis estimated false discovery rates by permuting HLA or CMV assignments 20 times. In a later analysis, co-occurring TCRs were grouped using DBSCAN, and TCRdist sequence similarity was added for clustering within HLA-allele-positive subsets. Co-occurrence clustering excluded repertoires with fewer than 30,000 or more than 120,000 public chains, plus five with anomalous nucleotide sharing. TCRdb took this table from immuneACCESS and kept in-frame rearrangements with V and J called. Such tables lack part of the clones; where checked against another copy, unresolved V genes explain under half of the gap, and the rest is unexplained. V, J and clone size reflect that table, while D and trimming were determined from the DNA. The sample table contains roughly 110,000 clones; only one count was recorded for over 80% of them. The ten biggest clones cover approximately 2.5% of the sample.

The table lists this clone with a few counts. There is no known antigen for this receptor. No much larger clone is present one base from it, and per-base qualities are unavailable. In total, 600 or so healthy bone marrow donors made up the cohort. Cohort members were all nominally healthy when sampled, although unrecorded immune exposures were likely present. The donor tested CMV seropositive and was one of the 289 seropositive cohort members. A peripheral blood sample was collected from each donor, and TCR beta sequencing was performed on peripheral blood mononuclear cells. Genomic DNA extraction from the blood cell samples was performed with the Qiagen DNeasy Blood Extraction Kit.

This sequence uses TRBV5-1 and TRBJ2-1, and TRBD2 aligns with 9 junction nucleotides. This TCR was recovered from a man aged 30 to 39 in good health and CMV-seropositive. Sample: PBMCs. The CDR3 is CASSFSGGFDEQFF. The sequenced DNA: TGCGCCAGCAGCTTTAGCGGGGGTTTTGATGAGCAGTTCTTC.